Presented here are 14 T cell receptor beta chains from one specimen sequenced in a study of shared clonotypes between healthy human individuals. TCRdb's copy holds only in-frame clones and misses some; the assay was immunoSEQ multiplex PCR. This table holds 400,000 to 500,000 clones, about 80% found once. The material sequenced was PBMCs. These receptors all come from a woman between 40 and 55 years old in good health. Some clones in this sample may be carry-over from other donors' samples.

The chain carries TRBV7-9 and TRBJ1-1; 7 nucleotides agree with TRBD1. Germline V gene data show CDR1 as SEHNR and CDR2 as FQNEAQ (reference sequence). CDR3 length equals 14 residues. J was trimmed by 0 bases and V by 3 bases; bases with no gene match: 1. This CDR3 is CASSLTGMNTEAFF. CDR3 DNA: TGTGCCAGCAGCTTGACAGGGATGAACACTGAAGCTTTCTTT.

The rearrangement uses TRBV6-4 and TRBJ1-3, with TRBD1 matching 9 bases. CDR3 length: 19 amino acids. CDR1 and CDR2 (germline): MRHNA, SNTAGT. V shed 0 bases, J shed 3 bases, and the junction held 12 bases outside the gene matches. As DNA, the CDR3 is TGTGCCAGCAGTGACTCCCCCCGGGACAGGGTACTCTTTGGAAACACCATATATTTT. As protein: CASSDSPRDRVLFGNTIYF.

This sequence joins TRBV19 and TRBJ1-2; D possibly corresponds to TRBD1 (6 bases). The V end lost 5 bases, the J end lost 8 bases, and 12 bases lay between the germline ends. The germline gives CDR1 LNHDA, CDR2 SQIVND (reference sequence). The CDR3 is 12 amino acids. Written as DNA, the CDR3 is TGTGCCAGTAGTGTTACAGGGATCGGCTACACCTTC. Amino acids: CASSVTGIGYTF.

This rearrangement joins TRBV6-6 to TRBJ2-2; D gene unclear. The CDR3 contains 15 residues. CDR1 and CDR2 from the germline V gene are MNHNY and SVGAGI (reference sequence). Trimming pared 2 bases from V and 4 bases from J, leaving 11 bases between. The CDR3: CASSYPTYGTGELFF. Here the CDR3 DNA reads TGTGCCAGCAGTTACCCTACCTATGGCACCGGGGAGCTGTTTTTT.

CDR3 nucleotide sequence: TGTGCCAGCAGTCGGAGAGCCACCACAGATACGCAGTATTTT. Its translation: CASSRRATTDTQYF. The chain joins TRBV27 to TRBJ2-3; D gene unclear. Germline V gene lookup returns CDR1 MNHEY and CDR2 SMNVEV (reference sequence). V shed 5 bases and J shed 2 bases, with 11 bases lying between them. The CDR3 has 14 residues.

This clone was counted a few times. This chain links TRBV19 with TRBJ1-5; 9 bases match TRBD1. Trimming at V came to 4 bases and at J to 2 bases, leaving 9 bases not matched to a gene. CDR1 LNHDA and CDR2 SQIVND come from the germline V gene (reference sequence). This CDR3 is 17 amino acids long. This CDR3 is CASSTRDREPGNQPQHF. In nucleotides, the CDR3 is TGTGCCAGTAGTACCCGGGACAGGGAACCCGGCAATCAGCCCCAGCATTTT. Variable domain in full (rest from reference TRBV19 and TRBJ1-5): DGGITQSPKYLFRKEGQNVTLSCEQNLNHDAMYWYRQDPGQGLRLIYYSQIVNDFQKGDIAEGYSVSREKKESFPLTVTSAQKNPTAFYLCASSTRDREPGNQPQHFGDGTRLSIL.

The chain couples TRBV5-8 to TRBJ2-7; D is undetermined. Per the germline V gene, CDR1 is SGHTS and CDR2 is YDEGEE. Trimming took off 4 bases at V and 4 bases at J, with 21 bases between the two ends. This CDR3 has 16 amino acids. In DNA form, the CDR3 reads TGTGCCAGCAGCACACCCCCTCGGCTGGCAAGATACGAGCAGTACTTC. It specifies CASSTPPRLARYEQYF.

The chain carries TRBV10-2 and TRBJ2-7; no clear D gene. Trimming shortened V by 0 bases and J by 4 bases, and 1 base separated the two germline ends. CDR3 length: 11 residues. Germline CDR1 and CDR2: WSHSY and SAAADI. The CDR3 loop is CASSESYEQYF. The CDR3 coding sequence is TGCGCCAGCAGTGAGTCGTACGAGCAGTACTTC.

This clone was seen more than once but under ten times. This chain uses TRBV29-1 with TRBJ2-7, with 12 nucleotides matching TRBD1. V lost 3 bases and J lost 0; bases outside the gene matches: 9. The germline V gene has CDR1 SQVTM and CDR2 ANQGSEA. The CDR3 spans 17 residues. The CDR3 reads CSVESPGTGGFSYEQYF. The CDR3 DNA follows: TGCAGCGTTGAGTCGCCCGGGACAGGGGGCTTCTCCTACGAGCAGTACTTC.

The chain uses TRBV11-2 and TRBJ1-1, with a possible D match to TRBD1 (6 bases). The CDR3 runs 16 residues. V lost 4 bases and J lost 3, with 18 bases in between. Germline lookup yields CDR1 SGHAT and CDR2 FQNNGV. DNA for the CDR3: TGTGCCAGCAGCTCTCTAATTGGGGGGCTTGACACTGAAGCTTTCTTT. It yields the protein CASSSLIGGLDTEAFF. The full variable domain, in which reference TRBV11-2 and TRBJ1-1 provide the parts outside the CDR3, is EAGVAQSPRYKIIEKRQSVAFWCNPISGHATLYWYQQILGQGPKLLIQFQNNGVVDDSQLPKDRFSAERLKGVDSTLKIQPAKLEDSAVYLCASSSLIGGLDTEAFFGQGTRLTVV.

The rearrangement links TRBV6-7 to TRBJ2-7; either TRBD1 or TRBD2 may supply D (5 bases each). TRBV6-7 is known as an ORF, though its function is uncertain. Trimming shortened V by 6 bases and J by 5 bases, and 17 bases separated the two germline ends. The CDR3 contains 14 residues. CDR3 region: CASRDPGPPDEQYF. The DNA for the CDR3 is TGTGCCAGCAGGGATCCGGGGCCGCCGGACGAGCAGTACTTC.

This rearrangement joins TRBV9 to TRBJ2-3; 7 nucleotides agree with TRBD1. Germline V gene sequence: CDR1 SGDLS, CDR2 YYNGEE. V gave up 0 bases and J gave up 2 bases; unmatched junction bases: 9. The CDR3 extends over 17 amino acids. CDR3 DNA: TGTGCCAGCAGCGTAGAGGCCGGACAGGCCCCCACAGATACGCAGTATTTT. Translated, it gives CASSVEAGQAPTDTQYF.

Only a few counts were recorded for this clone. J is TRBJ1-5 and V is TRBV19, with 10 bases identical to TRBD1. Germline values: CDR1 LNHDA, CDR2 SQIVND (reference sequence). The CDR3 consists of 14 residues. The J segment lost 5 bases and the V segment lost 6 bases, leaving 4 bases of the junction unmatched. The CDR3 spells CASSPTGGYQPQHF. CDR3 bases: TGTGCCAGTAGCCCGACAGGGGGCTATCAGCCCCAGCATTTT. Filled out from reference TRBV19 and TRBJ1-5, the complete variable domain reads DGGITQSPKYLFRKEGQNVTLSCEQNLNHDAMYWYRQDPGQGLRLIYYSQIVNDFQKGDIAEGYSVSREKKESFPLTVTSAQKNPTAFYLCASSPTGGYQPQHFGDGTRLSIL.

The sample holds a few counts of this clone. The chain couples TRBV10-3 to TRBJ1-2, with D uncertain. V was clipped by 0 bases and J by 7 bases, with 9 bases between them. CDR3 size: 13 residues. Germline values: CDR1 ENHRY, CDR2 SYGVKD. CDR3 coding DNA: TGTGCCATCAGTGAGTCGGATGGCGCTGGCTACACCTTC. Amino acid sequence: CAISESDGAGYTF.